The rows below give T cell receptor beta chains drawn from one sample of a study of T-cell memory formation after mild COVID-19. One entry per CDR3 protein results from TCRdb running MiXCR on the 5' RACE reads. The repertoire consists of about 140,000 distinct CDR3 sequences, with 20% to 25% occurring once and the leading ten covering around a quarter. Source material: PBMCs or a T cell subset sorted from them (not recorded which). The receptors stem from an adult woman who had mild COVID-19 (a few samples of this study predate the infection). Cell type and time point are not known. CDR3s include the opening cysteine and the closing phenylalanine or tryptophan. D genes are given only for firm matches. Size tells how often a clone was seen (once, few, many) or the class of an expanded clone, and some rows leave it out.

>TRBD1|-|TRBJ2-2|TRBV7-9
TGTGCCAGCAGCCTCTGGACAGGGGCCGGGGAGCTGTTTTTT
CASSLWTGAGELFF
>-|-|TRBJ1-2|TRBV5-6
TGTGCCAGCAGCTTGGAAGGGCTTCGGTATGGCTACACCTTC
CASSLEGLRYGYTF
>-|few|TRBJ2-3|TRBV30
TGTGCCTGGGCATGGACTAATGGCCTCACAGATACGCAGTATTTT
CAWAWTNGLTDTQYF
>TRBD2|once|TRBJ2-5|TRBV2
TGTGCCAGCAGTGATTGGACTAGCGGATGGGGGGAGACCCAGTACTTC
CASSDWTSGWGETQYF
>TRBD2|few|TRBJ2-7|TRBV9
TGTGCCAGCAGCGCAGGACTAGCGAGGGGAGAGCAGTACTTC
CASSAGLARGEQYF
>TRBD2|few|TRBJ2-3|TRBV4-1
TGCGCCAGCAGCCAGGACCCAACTAGAGCGGGGGACCCAGATACGCAGTATTTT
CASSQDPTRAGDPDTQYF
>-|-|TRBJ1-2|TRBV27
TGTGCCAGCAGTTTGGGTAGGGGGGTCGTGGGCGGCTACACCTTC
CASSLGRGVVGGYTF
>-|few|TRBJ1-1|TRBV30
TGTGCCTGGAGTACAGGGAGTTCCGAAGCTTTCTTT
CAWSTGSSEAFF
>TRBD1|-|TRBJ1-2|TRBV9
TGTGCCAGCAGCGTAGGGGGACAGCCCTATGGCTACACCTTC
CASSVGGQPYGYTF
>-|-|TRBJ1-6|TRBV20-1
TGCAGTGCTAGAGATGATCCGTTGGGGTCGGTGGGTATGAATTCACCCCTCCACTTT
CSARDDPLGSVGMNSPLHF
>-|-|TRBJ1-1|TRBV5-5
TGTGCCAGCAGCTTCAGAGGGTTGAACACTGAAGCTTTCTTT
CASSFRGLNTEAFF
>TRBD1|few|TRBJ2-5|TRBV7-9
TGTGCCAGCAGCTTCAGGACAGGGGATGAGACCCAGTACTTC
CASSFRTGDETQYF
>-|-|TRBJ1-1|TRBV12-3/TRBV12-4
TGTGCCAGCAGTTTATATACAGGCACTGAAGCTTTCTTT
CASSLYTGTEAFF
>-|-|TRBJ1-1|TRBV9
TGTGCCAGCAGCACGAGGGCGGGGAACACTGAAGCTTTCTTT
CASSTRAGNTEAFF
>-|-|TRBJ1-1|TRBV7-9
TGTGCCAGCAGCCCTCAGGTTGCGGACACTGAAGCTTTCTTT
CASSPQVADTEAFF
>-|few|TRBJ1-2|TRBV4-2
TGTGCCAGCAGCCCTGGGGCAGGGTATGATGGCTACACCTTC
CASSPGAGYDGYTF
>-|-|TRBJ2-1|TRBV2
TGTGCCGCGCCAGCAGCTAGCGTAAGCTCCTACAATGAGCAGTTCTTC
CAAPAASVSSYNEQFF
>TRBD1|few|TRBJ2-7|TRBV14
TGTGCCAGCAGCCAAGATGCCCCGACAGGGGGTGTCATATACGAGCAGTACTTC
CASSQDAPTGGVIYEQYF
>-|-|TRBJ2-1|TRBV5-1
TGCGCCAGCAGCTTCCCGCAGGGTCGTAGGGAGCAGTTCTTC
CASSFPQGRREQFF
>-|-|TRBJ2-2|TRBV29-1
TGCAGCGTTGACGGCACGAACACCGGGGAGCTGTTTTTT
CSVDGTNTGELFF
>-|-|TRBJ2-1|TRBV7-9
TGTGCCAGCAGCCCCCGAGGGGGGCCAGTTGAAAATGAGCAGTTCTTC
CASSPRGGPVENEQFF
>-|few|TRBJ2-1|TRBV6-6
TGTGCCAGCAGCCTACTATACAATGAGCAGTTCTTC
CASSLLYNEQFF
>TRBD2|-|TRBJ2-3|TRBV7-2
TGTGCCAGCAGCTTAGTTGAGGAGCGGGGTTTTGATACGCAGTATTTT
CASSLVEERGFDTQYF
>TRBD2|-|TRBJ2-1|TRBV7-9
TGTGCCAGCAGCACCCCGACTAGCGGGGGTCCGAATGAGCAGTTCTTC
CASSTPTSGGPNEQFF
>TRBD2|-|TRBJ2-7|TRBV4-3
TGCGCCAGCAGCCCCTCTAGCGGGGCCCCCTACGAGCAGTACTTC
CASSPSSGAPYEQYF
>-|-|TRBJ2-2|TRBV23-1
TGCGCCAGCAGTCAATCTTGGACAGCCTTCACCGGGGAGCTGTTTTTT
CASSQSWTAFTGELFF
>TRBD1|-|TRBJ1-1|TRBV20-1
TGCAGTGCTGAGGACAGGGCGGAGGGACCTGAAGCTTTCTTT
CSAEDRAEGPEAFF
>TRBD1|-|TRBJ2-5|TRBV7-9
TGTGCCAGCAGCCCCCGGGACAGGGATTCAGAGACCCAGTACTTC
CASSPRDRDSETQYF
>TRBD2|few|TRBJ2-3|TRBV5-4
TGTGCCAGCAGCTTCGGACTAGCGGACACAGATACGCAGTATTTT
CASSFGLADTDTQYF
>-|-|TRBJ2-7|TRBV9
TGTGCCAGCAGCGTAGCTGTCAGTCACTACGAGCAGTACTTC
CASSVAVSHYEQYF
>-|-|TRBJ2-2|TRBV24-1
TGTGCCACGGAGCGGGCTAACACCGGGGAGCTGTTTTTT
CATERANTGELFF